These 10 T cell receptor beta chains came from one sample sequenced in a study of identical twins. Each CDR3 protein gets one entry after TCRdb re-called the 5' RACE reads with MiXCR. The sample gives some 630,000 distinct CDR3 sequences, about 7.1% of which show up once; over 1.5% is in the top ten. The same data also contributed to another study, on yellow fever vaccine responses in identical twins.

Material: PBMCs. Receptors originate from a woman between 18 and 30 years old in good health.

This clonotype was counted at least ten times. The genes are TRBV5-1 and TRBJ2-1; D gene ambiguous. CDR3 length: 14 residues. Trimming removed 4 bases from V and 2 bases from J, with 10 bases in between. Looked up from germline, CDR1 is SGHRS and CDR2 is YFSETQ. CDR3 in DNA: TGCGCCAGCAGCCCCTTTGGTACCTACAATGAGCAGTTCTTC. Translating gives CASSPFGTYNEQFF. The full variable domain, its missing parts supplied by reference TRBV5-1 and TRBJ2-1, is KAGVTQTPRYLIKTRGQQVTLSCSPISGHRSVSWYQQTPGQGLQFLFEYFSETQRNKGNFPGRFSGRQFSNSRSEMNVSTLELGDSALYLCASSPFGTYNEQFFGPGTRLTVL.

This clonotype was recorded a few times. The gene calls are TRBV24-1 and TRBJ2-2, with 12 positions matching TRBD2. The germline gives CDR1 KGHDR, CDR2 SFDVKD. The CDR3 consists of 15 residues. V shed 9 bases and J 5 bases; nucleotides not matched to a gene: 6. In nucleotides, the CDR3 is TGTGCCACCGCTAGCGGGAGGGCCTGGACCGGGGAGCTGTTTTTT. Its translation is CATASGRAWTGELFF.

This chain links TRBV12-3 or TRBV12-4 with TRBJ2-6; the D gene is possibly TRBD2 (5 bases). There are 15 residues in the CDR3. V dropped 1 base and J dropped 3 bases, with 7 bases sitting between them. CDR3: CASSLDGVGANVLTF. CDR3 sequence (DNA): TGTGCCAGCAGTTTAGACGGGGTTGGGGCCAACGTCCTGACTTTC.

This clonotype has ten or more counts. The chain joins TRBV20-1 to TRBJ1-1; tentative D call: TRBD1 (6 bases). This CDR3 spans 15 amino acids. The germline V and J ends were trimmed by 3 bases and 1 base, with 15 bases remaining between them. CDR1 is DFQATT and CDR2 is SNEGSKA in the germline V gene (reference sequence). CDR3 residues: CSARFWGRRNTEAFF. CDR3 in DNA: TGCAGTGCTAGGTTTTGGGGGCGCAGGAACACTGAAGCTTTCTTT.

This clonotype was found a few times. The chain combines TRBV4-1 with TRBJ2-7; no firm D call. Germline V gene lookup returns CDR1 MGHRA and CDR2 YSYEKL. Trimming shortened V by 1 base and J by 3 bases, and 19 bases separated the two germline ends. The CDR3 covers 17 residues. CDR3 amino acids: CASSQAVTGPSNYEQYF. Written as DNA, the CDR3 is TGCGCCAGCAGCCAAGCGGTAACTGGACCATCAAACTACGAGCAGTACTTC.

The CDR3 nucleotides are TGTGCCAGCTCACCATGGGACAGCAACAATGAGCAGTTCTTC. It codes for CASSPWDSNNEQFF. The chain is built from TRBV18 and TRBJ2-1; TRBD1 agrees at 7 bases. The length of the CDR3 is 14 residues. The trim removed 2 bases at V and 5 bases at J, leaving 3 bases unmatched. CDR1 is KGHSH, CDR2 LQKENI, per germline.

The chain uses TRBV7-9 and TRBJ2-1; possible D gene TRBD1, 5 bases. In germline, CDR1 is SEHNR, CDR2 FQNEAQ (reference sequence). Trimming removed 5 bases from V and 3 bases from J, with 17 bases in between. CDR3 length: 16 residues. The CDR3 nucleotides are TGTGCCAGCAGCCCCTCCTCGGGTAGGGGCTACAATGAGCAGTTCTTC. Its protein is CASSPSSGRGYNEQFF.

There are many counts of this clonotype. The V and J genes are TRBV12-3 or TRBV12-4 and TRBJ1-3; 7 bases align to TRBD1. Losses at the gene ends were 1 base for V and 9 bases for J; bases not matched to a gene: 9. This CDR3 is built from 15 residues. The CDR3 sequence is CASSLEGGRVGTIYF. CDR3 sequence (DNA): TGTGCCAGCAGTTTAGAAGGGGGCCGTGTAGGCACCATATATTTT.

This chain links TRBV5-1 with TRBJ2-3; possible D gene TRBD2, 5 bases. CDR1 SGHRS and CDR2 YFSETQ come from the germline V gene. CDR3 length: 13 residues. Trimming removed 4 bases from V and 4 bases from J, with 10 bases in between. DNA for the CDR3: TGCGCCAGCAGCAATAGCGTTGCAGATACGCAGTATTTT. It specifies CASSNSVADTQYF.

This clonotype showed up just a few times. The V gene is TRBV12-3 or TRBV12-4, the J gene TRBJ1-1; TRBD1 aligns across 7 bases. V lost 4 bases and J lost 5; bases outside the gene matches: 16. CDR3 length: 17 amino acids. The DNA for the CDR3 is TGTGCCAGCAGTTCCTCCACCCAGACAGGGCTGGTGACTGAAGCTTTCTTT. Encoded protein: CASSSSTQTGLVTEAFF.